Listed here are 3 T cell receptor beta chains from one sample, sequenced in a study of blood T cell repertoires in COVID-19. The table came from immunoSEQ multiplex PCR; TCRdb's copy has only in-frame clones and leaves some out. The profile shows about 50,000 clones, around 88% of them singletons. Sequencing used peripheral blood. The receptors here all came from a woman aged 55-69 years with acute or convalescent COVID-19.

The gene calls are TRBV27 and TRBJ2-1; the D gene is possibly TRBD2 (6 bases). The germline CDR1 and CDR2 sequences are MNHEY and SMNVEV (reference sequence). Between the trimmed V and J ends, which lost 5 bases and 5 bases, there was a span of 19 bases. This CDR3 spans 16 amino acids. The CDR3, as DNA: TGTGCCAGCAGTGACTTAGGGGCAGGGAGGCACAATGAGCAGTTCTTC. It translates to CASSDLGAGRHNEQFF.

The chain uses TRBV5-1 and TRBJ2-5, with TRBD1 matching 8 bases. The junction had 4 bases not matched to a gene; V was cut back by 1 base and J by 2 bases. The CDR3 covers 15 residues. Germline V gene lookup returns CDR1 SGHRS and CDR2 YFSETQ. Written as DNA, the CDR3 is TGCGCCAGCAGCTTGTGGACAGGGACACAAGAGACCCAGTACTTC. This translates into CASSLWTGTQETQYF.

The rearrangement joins TRBV15 to TRBJ2-7; D is perhaps TRBD1 (7 bases). The CDR3 has 15 residues. Trimming cost V 3 bases and J 3 bases, with 15 bases left between them. Germline V CDR1 and CDR2: LNHNV, YYDKDF (reference sequence). The chain's CDR3 is CATSRGGDRHYEQYF. DNA for the CDR3: TGTGCCACCAGCAGGGGCGGGGACAGACACTACGAGCAGTACTTC.